The source of this T cell receptor (beta chain) is a study of T-cell memory formation after mild COVID-19. As for the study in general: Clusters of TCRs were largely donor specific.

TCRdb reprocessed the 5' RACE reads via MiXCR and lists one record per CDR3 protein. This table holds over 150,000 distinct CDR3 sequences, approximately 17% found once. With 2 bases removed from V and 0 bases from J, the gap between germline ends came to 5 bases. CDR1 and CDR2 (germline): MNHNS, SASEGT. CDR3 length equals 14 residues. This clonotype was found a few times. The antigen is unknown. Points from the study as a whole: Those CD4+ clones that contracted were mainly in CM and EM (CD8+ ones in EMRA). Some clones that responded were present in memory (sampled pre-infection), which suggests cross-reactive memory joined.

The sequence came from a man between 18 and 29 years old who had mild COVID-19 (a few samples of this study predate the infection). Cell type and time point are not known. The V gene is TRBV6-1, the J gene TRBJ1-5; D remains unclear. The sequencing input was PBMCs or a T cell subset sorted from them (not recorded which). CDR3 coding DNA: TGTGCCAGCAGTGAAAGAGATAGCAATCAGCCCCAGCATTTT. It is translated as CASSERDSNQPQHF.